These T cell receptor beta chains were read from a single sample in a study of prognosis after radiotherapy for stage I lung cancer. Via MiXCR, TCRdb re-called the multiplex PCR reads, giving one row per CDR3 protein. The table lists about 59,000 distinct CDR3 sequences, approximately 26% of them singletons. The source was PBMCs, collected before or after stereotactic body radiation therapy (not recorded which). All receptors come from a donor aged 50 or older with non-small cell lung cancer. Both conserved end residues are part of each CDR3. Size tells how often a clone was seen (once, few, many) or the class of an expanded clone, and some rows leave it out.

CDR3aa,j_gene,v_gene,abundance
CSALISSGGRSGELVF,TRBJ2-2,TRBV20-1,.
CALRWGDSHEQYF,TRBJ2-7,TRBV6-2/TRBV6-3,.
CASRAGNSGGYTDTQYF,TRBJ2-3,TRBV6-1,.
CAISGTGSDEKLFF,TRBJ1-4,TRBV10-3,many
CASSPRTSGGGKTQYF,TRBJ2-5,TRBV12-3/TRBV12-4,many
CASSERGHFVNQPQHF,TRBJ1-5,TRBV6-1,many
CASSPATGVTYEQYF,TRBJ2-7,TRBV28,many
CASSRTVQNTGELFF,TRBJ2-2,TRBV12-3/TRBV12-4,many
CASSTASPYEQYF,TRBJ2-7,TRBV7-9,many
CASSLADTAYEQYF,TRBJ2-7,TRBV7-2,many
CSAVRQATYEQYF,TRBJ2-7,TRBV20-1,many
CASSFWGLSETQYF,TRBJ2-5,TRBV7-2,many
CASSYGTEGLKPLHF,TRBJ1-6,TRBV27,.
CASSFVSGGSTDTQYF,TRBJ2-3,TRBV12-3/TRBV12-4,many
CASSPIKGLENNEQFF,TRBJ2-1,TRBV3-1,many
CASSRDRMQTQYF,TRBJ2-5,TRBV6-1,many
CASSDEPRVNQPQHF,TRBJ1-5,TRBV2,many
CASSLQGAGANTEAFF,TRBJ1-1,TRBV5-1,few
CASSQSGPGPEAFF,TRBJ1-1,TRBV3-1,many
CASKGSGGPGRTGELFF,TRBJ2-2,TRBV4-1,many
CSAKGGPGGTEAFF,TRBJ1-1,TRBV20-1,many
CASSVESELGKLFF,TRBJ1-4,TRBV9,many
CASSQLTGGGNTIYF,TRBJ1-3,TRBV4-2,few
CASSQGGYEQYF,TRBJ2-7,TRBV12-3/TRBV12-4,many
CAWSALDTQYF,TRBJ2-3,TRBV30,many
CASSTLAGVTAYNEQFF,TRBJ2-1,TRBV2,many
CASTGQGLVEAFF,TRBJ1-1,TRBV6-1,many
CASSMANRAYEQYF,TRBJ2-7,TRBV5-8,many
CANQDGPYNEQFF,TRBJ2-1,TRBV6-1,many
CSCSARDREAVDYGYTF,TRBJ1-2,TRBV20-1,many
CSARVPQGGYGYTF,TRBJ1-2,TRBV20-1,many
CASSSGTGFGETQYF,TRBJ2-5,TRBV3-1,many
CASSWGGYQGQGLGGYTF,TRBJ1-2,TRBV28,many
CAISEGGGGNTEAFF,TRBJ1-1,TRBV10-3,many
CASSRDWGSPLQF,TRBJ1-6,TRBV6-2/TRBV6-3,.
CASRETRDRGNTIYF,TRBJ1-3,TRBV19,many
CASSEDRDDYGYTF,TRBJ1-2,TRBV2,many
CGSLTGKSSQPQHF,TRBJ1-5,TRBV27,.
CASSFPSGGARYNGQFF,TRBJ2-1,TRBV11-2,.
CASSLPGKDTQYF,TRBJ2-3,TRBV28,many
CASSPSGAGDPQHF,TRBJ1-5,TRBV7-9,many
CSAREPERGVGGELFF,TRBJ2-2,TRBV20-1,many
CASSWQGRDEKLFF,TRBJ1-4,TRBV12-3/TRBV12-4,many
CSARVAGGPETQYF,TRBJ2-5,TRBV20-1,many
CASSSTRASYGYTF,TRBJ1-2,TRBV7-2,many